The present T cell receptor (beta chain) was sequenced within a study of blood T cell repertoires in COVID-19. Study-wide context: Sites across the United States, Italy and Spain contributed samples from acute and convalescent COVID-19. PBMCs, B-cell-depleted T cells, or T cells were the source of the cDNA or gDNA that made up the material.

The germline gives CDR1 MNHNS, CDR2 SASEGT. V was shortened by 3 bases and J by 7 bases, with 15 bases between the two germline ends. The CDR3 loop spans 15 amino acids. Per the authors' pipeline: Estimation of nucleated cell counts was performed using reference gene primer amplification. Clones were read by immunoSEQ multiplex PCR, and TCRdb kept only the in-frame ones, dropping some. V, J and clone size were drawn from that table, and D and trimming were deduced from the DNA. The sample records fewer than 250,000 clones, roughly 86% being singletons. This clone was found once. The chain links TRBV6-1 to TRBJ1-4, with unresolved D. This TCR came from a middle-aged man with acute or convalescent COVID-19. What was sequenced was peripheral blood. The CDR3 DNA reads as TGTGCCAGCAGTGATGCCCCACTATCGGGTGAAAAACTGTTTTTT. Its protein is CASSDAPLSGEKLFF.